This TCR beta chain emerged from a study of tumor-infiltrating lymphocytes in oesophageal squamous cell carcinoma. This clonotype was counted many times. The junction does not match germline at one end; this may be a read error. In TCRdb, the PCR reads were re-called with MiXCR into one record per CDR3 protein. The sample lists thousands of distinct CDR3 sequences, 15% to 19% seen once, with around an eighth in the top ten. This clonotype originated in a male donor with esophageal squamous cell carcinoma. Sample: blood.

CDR3 amino acids: CASALTGRNSPLHF. In DNA, the CDR3 is TGTGCCAGCGCCCTGACAGGGAGGAATTCACCCCTCCACTTC. The chain joins TRBV6-1 to TRBJ2-7; TRBD1 might be the D (7 bases). CDR1 is MNHNS, CDR2 SASEGT, per germline. The length of the CDR3 is 14 residues.